This TCR beta chain was found in a study of post-analysis software for immune sequencing data. Study information: Patients with relapsing-remitting, secondary progressive and progressive-relapsing multiple sclerosis courses were all represented. Study-wide points: In patients, TRBV5-6, TRBV5-1 and TRBV20-1 belonged to roughly five TRBV segments found more frequently than in controls. Compared against controls, patients with multiple sclerosis displayed significantly lower normalized Chao1 diversity.

There are 12 residues in the CDR3. V was clipped by 1 base and J by 4 bases, with 8 bases between them. Looked up from germline, CDR1 is DFQATT and CDR2 is SNEGSKA (reference sequence). This clonotype appeared many times. Its antigen is undetermined. Prepared TCR beta cDNA libraries contained unique molecular identifiers. From around 0.96 to 9.9 million T cells, 450,000 to 550,000 cDNA molecules were obtained. TCRdb re-called the PCR reads through MiXCR, storing one row per CDR3 protein. The profile shows about 460,000 distinct CDR3 sequences, over 35% of them singletons. The sequencing input was blood. The source is a girl aged 10-17 years with multiple sclerosis. The chain recombines TRBV20-1 with TRBJ2-7; D could derive from TRBD1 or TRBD2 (6 bases each). CDR3 region: CSARVGGYEQYF. DNA for the CDR3: TGCAGTGCTAGAGTAGGGGGGTACGAGCAGTACTTC.